The 8 T cell receptor beta chains below all came from one sample that was sequenced in a study of early T cells in non-severe SARS-CoV-2 infection. TCRdb fed the 5' RACE reads into MiXCR, producing one record per CDR3 protein. The profile shows roughly 51,000 distinct CDR3 sequences, approximately 10% of them singletons. The sample was whole blood. These receptors originate from an adult who was a healthcare worker with PCR-confirmed SARS-CoV-2 infection or an uninfected control (not recorded which).

In its sample, this clonotype ranks as medium-sized. V and J are TRBV2 and TRBJ1-6, with 7 bases identical to TRBD1. After removal of 8 bases from V and 4 bases from J, the junction contained 8 bases not matched to a gene. The CDR3 covers 15 residues. In germline, CDR1 is SNHLY, CDR2 FYNNEI. The CDR3 loop is CASQDRPLYNSPLHF. The CDR3 coding sequence is TGTGCCAGCCAGGACAGGCCTTTATATAATTCACCCCTCCACTTT. Full variable domain (remainder filled in from reference TRBV2 and TRBJ1-6): EPEVTQTPSHQVTQMGQEVILRCVPISNHLYFYWYRQILGQKVEFLVSFYNNEISEKSEIFDDQFSVERPDGSNFTLKIRSTKLEDSAMYFCASQDRPLYNSPLHFGNGTRLTVT.

This clonotype was seen many times. The rearrangement joins TRBV12-5 to TRBJ2-3; D uncertain. Looked up from germline, CDR1 is LGHNT and CDR2 is FRNRAP. This CDR3 comprises 11 residues. V was trimmed by 3 bases and J by 5 bases, leaving 3 bases between them. CDR3: CASGFVDTQYF. In nucleotides, the CDR3 is TGTGCTAGTGGTTTTGTAGATACGCAGTATTTT.

This clonotype was recorded a few times. The chain has TRBV4-1 and TRBJ1-6; 11 nucleotides line up with TRBD1. CDR1 is MGHRA and CDR2 is YSYEKL in the germline V gene. With V trimmed by 6 bases and J by 10 bases, 8 bases remained unmatched. The CDR3 is 15 amino acids. This chain's CDR3 is CASRGGQGDGSPLHF. The DNA of the CDR3 is TGCGCCAGCAGAGGGGGACAGGGGGACGGATCACCCCTCCACTTT.

V usage is TRBV4-1 and J usage is TRBJ2-3; the match to TRBD2 covers 9 bases. The ends lost 0 bases at V and 5 bases at J; junction bases unmatched: 6. Germline V gene sequence: CDR1 MGHRA, CDR2 YSYEKL. This CDR3 is 16 amino acids long. The CDR3 DNA follows: TGCGCCAGCAGCCAAGAAACCAGCGGGGGGCTAGATACGCAGTATTTT. Amino acids: CASSQETSGGLDTQYF.

This clonotype was observed at least ten times. The chain joins TRBV28 to TRBJ1-3, with D possibly TRBD1 on 5 matching bases. V shed 6 bases and J shed 8 bases, with 17 bases lying between them. CDR1 is MDHEN, CDR2 SYDVKM, per germline. CDR3 size: 14 residues. Here the CDR3 reads CASSTVPIGDTIYF. CDR3 DNA: TGTGCCAGCAGCACAGTACCTATAGGGGACACCATATATTTT.

J is TRBJ2-5 and V is TRBV3-1; TRBD1 or TRBD2 may be the D gene (7 bases each). Germline values: CDR1 LGHDT, CDR2 YNNKEL (reference sequence). The CDR3 is 14 residues long. The ends were cut back, 4 bases at V and 5 bases at J, with 14 bases in the middle. In nucleotides, the CDR3 is TGTGCCAGCAGCCTAGTTCAGGGGGGGGAGACCCAGTACTTC. It codes for CASSLVQGGETQYF.

This clonotype was recorded many times. The chain couples TRBV7-2 to TRBJ2-3; D perhaps matches TRBD2 (5 bases). The germline gives CDR1 SGHTA, CDR2 FQGNSA. V lost 5 bases, J lost 2 bases, and 17 bases lay in between. The CDR3 consists of 16 residues. In nucleotides, the CDR3 is TGTGCCAGCAGCCTAGATTGGACTCTATTCACAGATACGCAGTATTTT. This sequence encodes CASSLDWTLFTDTQYF.

The V gene is TRBV12-3 or TRBV12-4, the J gene TRBJ1-4; TRBD1 is a possible D gene (5 bases). Trimming took off 7 bases at V and 4 bases at J, with 13 bases between the two ends. CDR3 length: 14 residues. The CDR3 DNA reads as TGTGCCAGCACCCACAGGAGACGTAATGAAAAACTGTTTTTT. Protein product: CASTHRRRNEKLFF.